The following is a TCR beta chain sequence with its context. This specimen comes from a study of cytomegalovirus exposure and HLA in healthy donors. The CDR3 has 14 amino acids. The germline V gene has CDR1 SGHNT and CDR2 YENEEA. Trimming took 6 bases from V and 4 from J; bases not matched to a gene: 4. The PCR used 60 Vbeta and 13 Jbeta primers. The assay was immunoSEQ multiplex PCR, and TCRdb's table has in-frame clones only and misses some. The profile covers about 120,000 clones, with around 80% appearing a single time and approximately 1.3% taken by the ten largest. The rearrangement links TRBV11-3 to TRBJ2-2, with TRBD1 matching 8 bases. The sample comprised PBMCs. This TCR was recovered from a female donor in good health and CMV-seronegative. CDR3 protein: CASSRDRGTGELFF. For the CDR3, the DNA is TGTGCCAGCAGTCGAGACAGGGGCACCGGGGAGCTGTTTTTT.